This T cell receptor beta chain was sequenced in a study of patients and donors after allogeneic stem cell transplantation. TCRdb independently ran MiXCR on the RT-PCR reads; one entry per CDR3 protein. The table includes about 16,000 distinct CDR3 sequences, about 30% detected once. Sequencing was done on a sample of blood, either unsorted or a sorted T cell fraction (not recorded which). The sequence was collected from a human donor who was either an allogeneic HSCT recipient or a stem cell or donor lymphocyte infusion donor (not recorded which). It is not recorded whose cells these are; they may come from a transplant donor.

The CDR3 nucleotides read TGTGCCAGCAGCTTAGCGAGGGTGTCGACAGGGCTCGACTATGGCTACACCTTC. Translating gives CASSLARVSTGLDYGYTF. The V call is TRBV7-2, the J call TRBJ1-2; 7 nucleotides align to TRBD1. Per the germline V gene, CDR1 is SGHTA and CDR2 is FQGNSA. Losses at the gene ends were 0 bases for V and 3 bases for J; bases not matched to a gene: 13. CDR3 size: 18 residues. Full variable domain (missing parts from reference TRBV7-2 and TRBJ1-2): GAGVSQSPSNKVTEKGKDVELRCDPISGHTALYWYRQSLGQGLEFLIYFQGNSAPDKSGLPSDRFSAERTGGSVSTLTIQRTQQEDSAVYLCASSLARVSTGLDYGYTFGSGTRLTVV.